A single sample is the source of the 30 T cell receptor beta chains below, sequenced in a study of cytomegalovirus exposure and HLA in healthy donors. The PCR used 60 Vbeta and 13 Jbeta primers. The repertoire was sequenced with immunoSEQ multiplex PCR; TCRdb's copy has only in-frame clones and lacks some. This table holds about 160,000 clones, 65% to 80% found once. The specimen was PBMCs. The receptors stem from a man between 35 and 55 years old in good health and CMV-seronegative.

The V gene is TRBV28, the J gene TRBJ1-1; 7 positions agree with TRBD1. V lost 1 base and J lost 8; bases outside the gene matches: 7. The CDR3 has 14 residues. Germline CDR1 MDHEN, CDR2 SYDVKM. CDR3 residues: CASSLFQGETEAFF. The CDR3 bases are TGTGCCAGCAGTTTATTTCAGGGGGAGACAGAAGCTTTCTTT.

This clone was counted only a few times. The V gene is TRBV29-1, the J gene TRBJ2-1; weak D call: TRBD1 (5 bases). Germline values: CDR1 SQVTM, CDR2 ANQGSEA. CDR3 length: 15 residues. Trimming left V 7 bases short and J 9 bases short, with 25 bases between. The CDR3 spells CSATDSQSVSVEQFF. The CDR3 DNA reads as TGCAGCGCTACCGACAGCCAAAGCGTCTCTGTTGAGCAGTTCTTC.

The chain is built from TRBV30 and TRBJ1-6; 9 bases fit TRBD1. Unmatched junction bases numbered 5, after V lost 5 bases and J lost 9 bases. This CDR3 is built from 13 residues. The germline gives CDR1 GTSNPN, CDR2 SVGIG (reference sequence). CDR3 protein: CAWRDRASSPLHF. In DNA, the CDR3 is TGTGCCTGGCGGGACAGGGCCTCTTCACCCCTCCACTTT.

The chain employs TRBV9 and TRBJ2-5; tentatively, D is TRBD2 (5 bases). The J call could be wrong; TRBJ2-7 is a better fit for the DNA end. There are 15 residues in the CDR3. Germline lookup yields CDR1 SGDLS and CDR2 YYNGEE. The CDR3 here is CASSVAQDSSYEQYF. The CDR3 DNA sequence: TGTGCCAGCAGCGTAGCCCAGGACTCATCCTACGAGCAGTACTTC.

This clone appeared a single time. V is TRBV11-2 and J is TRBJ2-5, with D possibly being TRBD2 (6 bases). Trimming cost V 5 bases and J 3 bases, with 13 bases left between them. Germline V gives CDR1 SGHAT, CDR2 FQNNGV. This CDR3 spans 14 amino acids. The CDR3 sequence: CASSHKTGEETQYF. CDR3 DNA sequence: TGTGCCAGCAGCCATAAAACGGGGGAAGAGACCCAGTACTTC.

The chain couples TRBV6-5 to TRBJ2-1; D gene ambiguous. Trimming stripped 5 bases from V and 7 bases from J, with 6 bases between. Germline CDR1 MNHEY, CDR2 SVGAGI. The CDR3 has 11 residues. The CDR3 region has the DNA TGTGCCAGCAGTACGCGGAATGAGCAGTTCTTC. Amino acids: CASSTRNEQFF.

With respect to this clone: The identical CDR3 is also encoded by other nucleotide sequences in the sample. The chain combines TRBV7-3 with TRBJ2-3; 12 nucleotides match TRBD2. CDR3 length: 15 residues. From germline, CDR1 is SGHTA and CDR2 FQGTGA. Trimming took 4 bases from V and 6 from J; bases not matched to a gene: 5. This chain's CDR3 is CASSSSGGATDTQYF. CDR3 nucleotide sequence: TGTGCCAGCAGCTCTAGCGGGGGGGCAACGGATACGCAGTATTTT.

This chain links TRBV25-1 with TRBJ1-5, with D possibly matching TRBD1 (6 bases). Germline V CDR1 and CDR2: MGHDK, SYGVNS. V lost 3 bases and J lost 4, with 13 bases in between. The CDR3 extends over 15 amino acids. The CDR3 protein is CASSDSYRVNQPQHF. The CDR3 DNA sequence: TGTGCCAGCAGTGATTCGTACAGGGTTAATCAGCCCCAGCATTTT.

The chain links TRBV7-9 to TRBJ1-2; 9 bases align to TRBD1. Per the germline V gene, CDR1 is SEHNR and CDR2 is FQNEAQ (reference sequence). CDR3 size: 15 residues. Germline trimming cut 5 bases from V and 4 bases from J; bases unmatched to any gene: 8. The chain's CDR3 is CASSPRDRDGYGYTF. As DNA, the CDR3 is TGTGCCAGCAGCCCCCGGGACAGGGATGGCTATGGCTACACCTTC.

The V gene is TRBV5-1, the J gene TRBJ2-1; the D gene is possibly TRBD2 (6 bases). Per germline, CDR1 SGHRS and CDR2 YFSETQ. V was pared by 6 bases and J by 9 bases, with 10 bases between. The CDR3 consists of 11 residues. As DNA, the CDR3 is TGCGCCAGCAATATGGGGGGTGAGCAGTTCTTC. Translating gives CASNMGGEQFF.

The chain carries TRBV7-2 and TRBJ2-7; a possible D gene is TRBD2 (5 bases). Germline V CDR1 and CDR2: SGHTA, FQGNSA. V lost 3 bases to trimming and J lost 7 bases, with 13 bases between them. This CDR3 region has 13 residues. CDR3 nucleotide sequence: TGTGCCAGCAGCTTCGCGAATTCGGGAGAGCAGTACTTC. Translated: CASSFANSGEQYF.

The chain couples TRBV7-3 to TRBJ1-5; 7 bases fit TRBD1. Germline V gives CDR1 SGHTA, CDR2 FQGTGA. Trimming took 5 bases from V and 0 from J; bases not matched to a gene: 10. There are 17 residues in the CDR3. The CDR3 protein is CASSRPGQADSNQPQHF. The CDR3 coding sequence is TGTGCCAGCAGCCGGCCTGGACAGGCGGATAGCAATCAGCCCCAGCATTTT. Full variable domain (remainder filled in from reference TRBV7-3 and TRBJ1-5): GAGVSQTPSNKVTEKGKYVELRCDPISGHTALYWYRQSLGQGPEFLIYFQGTGAADDSGLPNDRFFAVRPEGSVSTLKIQRTERGDSAVYLCASSRPGQADSNQPQHFGDGTRLSIL.

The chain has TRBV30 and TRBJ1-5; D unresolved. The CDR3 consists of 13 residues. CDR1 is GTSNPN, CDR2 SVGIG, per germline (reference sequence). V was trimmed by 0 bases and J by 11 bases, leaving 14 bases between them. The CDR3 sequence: CAWSVAALVAQHF. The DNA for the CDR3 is TGTGCCTGGAGTGTTGCGGCTCTGGTAGCCCAGCATTTT.

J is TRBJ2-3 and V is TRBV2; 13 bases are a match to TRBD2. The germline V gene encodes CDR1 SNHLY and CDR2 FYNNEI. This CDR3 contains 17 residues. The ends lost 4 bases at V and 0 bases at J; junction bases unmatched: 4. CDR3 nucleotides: TGTGCCAGCAGTGGGACTAGCGGGGGAGTTAGCACAGATACGCAGTATTTT. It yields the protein CASSGTSGGVSTDTQYF.

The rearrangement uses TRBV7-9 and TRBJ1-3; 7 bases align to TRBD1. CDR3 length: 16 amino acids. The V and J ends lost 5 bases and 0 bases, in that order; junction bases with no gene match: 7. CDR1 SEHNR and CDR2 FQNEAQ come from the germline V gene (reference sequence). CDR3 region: CASSTPTGSSGNTIYF. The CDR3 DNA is TGTGCCAGCAGCACCCCGACAGGGAGCTCTGGAAACACCATATATTTT.

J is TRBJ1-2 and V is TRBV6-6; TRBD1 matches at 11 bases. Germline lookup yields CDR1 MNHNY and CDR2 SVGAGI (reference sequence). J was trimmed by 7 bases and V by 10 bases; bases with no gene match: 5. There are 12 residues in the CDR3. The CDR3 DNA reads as TGTGCCAATGGACAGGGGGCGGGTGGCTACACCTTC. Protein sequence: CANGQGAGGYTF.

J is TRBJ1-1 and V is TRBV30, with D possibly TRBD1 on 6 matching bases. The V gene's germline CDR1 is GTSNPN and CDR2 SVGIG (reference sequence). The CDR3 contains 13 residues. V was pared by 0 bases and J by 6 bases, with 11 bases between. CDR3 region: CAWSVGGPAEAFF. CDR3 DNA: TGTGCCTGGAGTGTGGGGGGGCCCGCTGAAGCTTTCTTT.

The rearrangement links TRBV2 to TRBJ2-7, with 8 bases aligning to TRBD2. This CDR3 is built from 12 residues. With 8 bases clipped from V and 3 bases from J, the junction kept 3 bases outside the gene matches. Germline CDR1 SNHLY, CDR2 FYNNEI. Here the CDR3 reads CASVGGVYEQYF. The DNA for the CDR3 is TGTGCCAGCGTCGGGGGGGTCTACGAGCAGTACTTC.

The CDR3 sequence: CSAGGLGEQYF. The DNA for the CDR3 is TGCAGTGCTGGGGGACTTGGGGAGCAGTACTTC. J is TRBJ2-7 and V is TRBV20-1, with a weak D call TRBD2 (6 bases). CDR3 length: 11 residues. Germline assignment: CDR1 DFQATT and CDR2 SNEGSKA (reference sequence). The germline V and J ends were trimmed by 5 bases and 7 bases, with 12 bases remaining between them.

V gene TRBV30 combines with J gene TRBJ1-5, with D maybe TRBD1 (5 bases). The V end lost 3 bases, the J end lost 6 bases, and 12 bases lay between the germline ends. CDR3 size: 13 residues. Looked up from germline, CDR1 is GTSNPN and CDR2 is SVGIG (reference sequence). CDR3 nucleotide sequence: TGTGCCTGGAGCCCTCAGGGACTTCAGCCCCAGCATTTT. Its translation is CAWSPQGLQPQHF.

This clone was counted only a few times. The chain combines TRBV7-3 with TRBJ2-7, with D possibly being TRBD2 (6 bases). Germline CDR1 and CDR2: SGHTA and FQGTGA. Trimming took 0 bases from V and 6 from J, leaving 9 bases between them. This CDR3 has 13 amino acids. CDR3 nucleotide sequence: TGTGCCAGCAGCTTAACCGAGGGAGGCGAGCAGTACTTC. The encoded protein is CASSLTEGGEQYF.

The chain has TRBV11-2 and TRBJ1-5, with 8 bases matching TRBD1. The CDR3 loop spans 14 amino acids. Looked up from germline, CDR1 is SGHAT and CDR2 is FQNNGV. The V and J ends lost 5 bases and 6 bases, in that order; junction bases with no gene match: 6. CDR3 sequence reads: CASSVDRGPQPQHF. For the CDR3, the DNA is TGTGCCAGCAGCGTCGACAGGGGACCTCAGCCCCAGCATTTT.

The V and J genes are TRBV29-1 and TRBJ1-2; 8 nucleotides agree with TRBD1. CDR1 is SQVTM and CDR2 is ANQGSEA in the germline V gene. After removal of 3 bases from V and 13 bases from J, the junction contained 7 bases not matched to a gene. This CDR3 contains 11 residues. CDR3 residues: CSVDRTGIITF. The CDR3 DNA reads TGCAGCGTTGACCGGACAGGGATCATCACCTTC.

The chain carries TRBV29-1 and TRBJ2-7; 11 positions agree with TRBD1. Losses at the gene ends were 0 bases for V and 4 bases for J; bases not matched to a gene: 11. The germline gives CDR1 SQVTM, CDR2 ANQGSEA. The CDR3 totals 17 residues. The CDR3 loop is CSVEDVSGDRGIYEQYF. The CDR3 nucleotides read TGCAGCGTTGAAGATGTGTCTGGGGACAGGGGGATATACGAGCAGTACTTC.

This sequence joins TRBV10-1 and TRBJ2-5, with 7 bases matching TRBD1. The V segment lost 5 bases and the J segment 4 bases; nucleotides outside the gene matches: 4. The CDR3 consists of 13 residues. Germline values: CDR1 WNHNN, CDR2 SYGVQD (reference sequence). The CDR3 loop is CASSTAGGETQYF. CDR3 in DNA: TGCGCCAGCAGTACCGCAGGGGGAGAGACCCAGTACTTC.

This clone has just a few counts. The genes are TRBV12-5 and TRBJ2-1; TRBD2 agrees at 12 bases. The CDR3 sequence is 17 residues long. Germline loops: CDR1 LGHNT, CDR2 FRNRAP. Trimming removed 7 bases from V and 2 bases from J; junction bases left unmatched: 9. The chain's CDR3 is CASVRASGGATYNEQFF. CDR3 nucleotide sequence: TGTGCTAGTGTTAGGGCTAGCGGGGGGGCAACCTACAATGAGCAGTTCTTC.

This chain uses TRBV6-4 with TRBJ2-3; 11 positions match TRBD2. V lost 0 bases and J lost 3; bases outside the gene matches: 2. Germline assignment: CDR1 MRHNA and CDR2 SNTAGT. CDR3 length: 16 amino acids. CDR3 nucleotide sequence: TGTGCCAGCAGTGACTCTAGCGGGGGGGGTACAGATACGCAGTATTTT. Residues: CASSDSSGGGTDTQYF.

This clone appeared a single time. Written as DNA, the CDR3 is TGTGCCAGCAGCTTACTAGCGGGGTCATTAGATACGCAGTATTTT. It specifies CASSLLAGSLDTQYF. The chain recombines TRBV7-2 with TRBJ2-3; the match to TRBD2 covers 9 bases. CDR1 and CDR2 from the germline V gene are SGHTA and FQGNSA. Losses at the gene ends were 2 bases for V and 5 bases for J; bases not matched to a gene: 5. The CDR3 totals 15 residues.

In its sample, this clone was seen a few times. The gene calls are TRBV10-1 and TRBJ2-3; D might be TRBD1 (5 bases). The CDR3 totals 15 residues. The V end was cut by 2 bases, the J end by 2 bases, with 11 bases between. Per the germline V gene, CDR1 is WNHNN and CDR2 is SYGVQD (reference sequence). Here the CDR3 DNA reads TGCGCCAGCAGTGAGGGGCAGGGCGACACAGATACGCAGTATTTT. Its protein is CASSEGQGDTDTQYF.

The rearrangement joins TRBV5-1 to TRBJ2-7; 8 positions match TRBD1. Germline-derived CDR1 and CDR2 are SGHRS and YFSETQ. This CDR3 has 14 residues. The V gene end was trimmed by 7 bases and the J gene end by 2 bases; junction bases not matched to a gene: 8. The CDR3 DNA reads TGCGCCAGCGGTCTGGGACAGGCGACCTACGAGCAGTACTTC. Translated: CASGLGQATYEQYF. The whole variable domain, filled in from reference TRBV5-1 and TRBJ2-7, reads KAGVTQTPRYLIKTRGQQVTLSCSPISGHRSVSWYQQTPGQGLQFLFEYFSETQRNKGNFPGRFSGRQFSNSRSEMNVSTLELGDSALYLCASGLGQATYEQYFGPGTRLTVT.